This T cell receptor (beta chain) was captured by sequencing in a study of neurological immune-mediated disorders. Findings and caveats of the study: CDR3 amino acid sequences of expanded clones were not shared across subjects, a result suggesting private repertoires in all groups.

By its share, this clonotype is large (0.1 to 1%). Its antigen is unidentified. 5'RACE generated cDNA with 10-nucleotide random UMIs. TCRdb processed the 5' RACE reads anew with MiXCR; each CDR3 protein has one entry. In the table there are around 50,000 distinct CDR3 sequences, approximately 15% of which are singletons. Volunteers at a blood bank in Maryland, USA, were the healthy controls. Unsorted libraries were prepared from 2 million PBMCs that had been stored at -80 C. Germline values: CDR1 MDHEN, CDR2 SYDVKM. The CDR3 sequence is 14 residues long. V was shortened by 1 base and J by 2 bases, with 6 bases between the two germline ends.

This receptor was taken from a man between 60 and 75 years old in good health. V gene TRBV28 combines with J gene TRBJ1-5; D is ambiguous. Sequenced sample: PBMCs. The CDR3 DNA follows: TGTGCCAGCAGTTTATTTAGGGGCAATCAGCCCCAGCATTTT. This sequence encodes CASSLFRGNQPQHF.